A selection of T cell receptor beta chains follows, all from one sample in a study of T cell clones after liver transplantation. The method was immunoSEQ multiplex PCR; TCRdb's version includes in-frame clones alone and lacks a portion of them. The table lists more than 70,000 clones, 70% to 90% of them singletons. The sequenced sample was CD4+ T cells from blood, obtained at the 22-month timepoint. These receptors were obtained from a human patient who received a liver transplant. Among the T cells, some may be from the graft donor. Both conserved end residues are part of each CDR3. A D gene is named only where the DNA matches it firmly. Only part of the rows carry a size: once, few, many, or a class if the clone is expanded.

D	length	size	V	J	DNA	CDR3
-	15	once	TRBV7-3	TRBJ2-2	TGTGCCAGCAGCGGCTCATACACGGGCACCGGGGAGCTGTTTTTT	CASSGSYTGTGELFF
TRBD2	14	-	TRBV11-1	TRBJ2-7	TGTGCCAGCAGCGTAGGACTAGCGGCCTACGAGCAGTACTTC	CASSVGLAAYEQYF
-	13	-	TRBV19	TRBJ2-5	TGTGCCAGTTCAGGGTCCCCAAGGGGGACCCAGTACTTC	CASSGSPRGTQYF
-	13	-	TRBV2	TRBJ1-1	TGTGCCAGCAGTGACCCGGGGTGGACTGAAGCTTTCTTT	CASSDPGWTEAFF
-	10	-	TRBV20-1	TRBJ2-1	TGCAGTGTCGCGGAGTTGGAGCAGTTCTTC	CSVAELEQFF
TRBD2	15	few	TRBV2	TRBJ2-5	TGTGCCAGCAGTCTATCGACTAGCCAAGGAGAGACCCAGTACTTC	CASSLSTSQGETQYF
TRBD1	15	-	TRBV5-1	TRBJ2-7	TGCGCCAGCAGCTTAACCGACAGGGCCCGCTACGAGCAGTACTTC	CASSLTDRARYEQYF
-	11	-	TRBV11-1	TRBJ2-7	TGTGCCAGCAGCCTAACCTACGAGCAGTACTTC	CASSLTYEQYF
-	14	-	TRBV23-1	TRBJ2-3	TGCGCCACCCCCCGGGGGTATAACACAGATACGCAGTATTTT	CATPRGYNTDTQYF
TRBD2	15	once	TRBV7-2	TRBJ2-7	TGTGCCAGCAGCTTAGTTGCGGGAGGGAGGTACGAGCAGTACTTC	CASSLVAGGRYEQYF
-	16	-	TRBV19	TRBJ2-7	TGTGCCAGTAGTATAGAATACGGCCGCGGAGTCTACGAGCAGTACTTC	CASSIEYGRGVYEQYF
TRBD2	15	-	TRBV4-1	TRBJ2-3	TGCGCCAGCACTCAAAGCGGGAGGGTCAGAGATACGCAGTATTTT	CASTQSGRVRDTQYF
TRBD2	16	-	TRBV5-4	TRBJ2-2	TGTGCCAGCAGTCCGGGCCAAGCGGGGGGCACCGGGGAGCTGTTTTTT	CASSPGQAGGTGELFF
TRBD2	13	-	TRBV6-5	TRBJ2-7	TGTGCCAGCAGTCGGGACTACTCCTACGAGCAGTACTTC	CASSRDYSYEQYF
-	13	-	TRBV10-3	TRBJ2-2	TGTGCCATCAGGGAAGGGGAGGCCGGGGAGCTGTTTTTT	CAIREGEAGELFF
-	16	-	TRBV23-1	TRBJ1-5	TGCGCCAGCAGTCCCCCGAGACATTATAGCAATCAGCCCCAGCATTTT	CASSPPRHYSNQPQHF
-	13	-	TRBV6-5	TRBJ2-3	TGTGCCAGCAACGGGGGCGCCACAGATACGCAGTATTTT	CASNGGATDTQYF
TRBD1	14	-	TRBV29-1	TRBJ1-5	TGCAGCGTTCCGGGACAGGGGGCAGATCAGCCCCAGCATTTT	CSVPGQGADQPQHF
-	14	-	TRBV19	TRBJ1-5	TGTGCCAGTAGTATAGAAGAAGGGCGACAGCCCCAGCATTTT	CASSIEEGRQPQHF
-	14	-	TRBV6-6	TRBJ2-5	TGTGCCAGCAGTTACTCAGGGGGTGGAGAGACCCAGTACTTC	CASSYSGGGETQYF
-	11	-	TRBV5-1	TRBJ2-7	TGCGCCAGCAGCTTGGGCTACGAGCAGTACTTC	CASSLGYEQYF
-	16	-	TRBV6-5	TRBJ2-7	TGTGCCAGCAGTTACTCGATTTGGCAGGGTTCCTACGAGCAGTACTTC	CASSYSIWQGSYEQYF
-	14	few	TRBV5-4	TRBJ2-2	TGTGCCAGCAGCAAGGGGGGAGTTGTCGGGGAGCTGTTTTTT	CASSKGGVVGELFF
-	11	-	TRBV7-2	TRBJ2-1	TGTGCCAGCAGCTGGAACCGGGAGCAGTTCTTC	CASSWNREQFF
TRBD1	15	-	TRBV10-1	TRBJ1-1	TGCGCCAGCAGATCCGGACAGGGAGAGAACACTGAAGCTTTCTTT	CASRSGQGENTEAFF
-	15	-	TRBV18	TRBJ1-5	TGTGCCAGCTCGCCGAGAAGAGATAGCAATCAGCCCCAGCATTTT	CASSPRRDSNQPQHF
TRBD1	14	-	TRBV5-1	TRBJ2-3	TGCGCCAGCAGCTGGACAGGGTTCACAGATACGCAGTATTTT	CASSWTGFTDTQYF
TRBD1	15	-	TRBV5-1	TRBJ2-7	TGCGCCAGGACAAACCTCGGGACAGCGGACTACGAGCAGTACTTC	CARTNLGTADYEQYF
TRBD2	16	-	TRBV2	TRBJ2-2	TGTGCCAGCAGGGGAGGTAGGGAGGGGAAGACCGGGGAGCTGTTTTTT	CASRGGREGKTGELFF
-	13	-	TRBV9	TRBJ1-1	TGTGCCAGCAGCGTAGGTCCGAACACTGAAGCTTTCTTT	CASSVGPNTEAFF
TRBD2	15	few	TRBV27	TRBJ2-1	TGTGCCAGCAGTTCAGGCATTAGCGGGTACAATGAGCAGTTCTTC	CASSSGISGYNEQFF
TRBD1	16	once	TRBV4-3	TRBJ1-2	TGCGCCAGCAGCCAACGCCGGGACAGGGGGGCCTATGGCTACACCTTC	CASSQRRDRGAYGYTF
-	8	-	TRBV7-9	TRBJ2-3	TGTGCCAGCAGCTTGGTCCATTTT	CASSLVHF
-	14	-	TRBV7-2	TRBJ2-5	TGTGCCAGCAGCTTATTCTGGGAGACAGAGACCCAGTACTTC	CASSLFWETETQYF
TRBD2	14	-	TRBV4-1	TRBJ2-7	TGCGCCAGCAGCCGCCTAGCGGGAGTCCCCGAGCAGTACTTC	CASSRLAGVPEQYF
TRBD1	15	-	TRBV6-1	TRBJ1-5	TGTGCCAGCAGTGTGGACAGGGGTTTATTTCAGCCCCAGCATTTT	CASSVDRGLFQPQHF
-	15	once	TRBV9	TRBJ1-2	TGTGCCAGCAGCGTTGACAGTGGATCGGACTATGGCTACACCTTC	CASSVDSGSDYGYTF
-	13	-	TRBV11-2	TRBJ2-1	TGTGCCAGCAGCTTAGGGTCAGGGGGGGAGCAGTTCTTC	CASSLGSGGEQFF
TRBD1	20	-	TRBV9	TRBJ2-7	TGTGCCAGCAGCGTAGGAGGGGGCCGAGGGACAGGGCTTCCCTTGTCCGAGCAGTACTTC	CASSVGGGRGTGLPLSEQYF